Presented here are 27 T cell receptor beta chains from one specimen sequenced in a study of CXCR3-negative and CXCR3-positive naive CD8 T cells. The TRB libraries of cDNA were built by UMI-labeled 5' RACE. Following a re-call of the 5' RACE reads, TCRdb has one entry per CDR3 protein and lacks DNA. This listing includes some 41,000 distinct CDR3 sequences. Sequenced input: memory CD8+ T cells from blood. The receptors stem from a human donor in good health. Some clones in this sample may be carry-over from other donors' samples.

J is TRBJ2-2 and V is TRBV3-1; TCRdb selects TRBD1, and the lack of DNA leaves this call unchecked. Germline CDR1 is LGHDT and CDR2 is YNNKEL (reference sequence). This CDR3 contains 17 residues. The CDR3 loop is CASSQEFVPANTRELFF.

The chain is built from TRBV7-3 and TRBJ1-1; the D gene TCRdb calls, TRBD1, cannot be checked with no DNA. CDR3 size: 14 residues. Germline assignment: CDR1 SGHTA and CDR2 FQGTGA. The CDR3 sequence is CASSPTGADTEAFF.

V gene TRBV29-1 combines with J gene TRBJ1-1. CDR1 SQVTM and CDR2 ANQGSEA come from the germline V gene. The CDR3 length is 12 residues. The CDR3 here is CSVAVGNTEAFF.

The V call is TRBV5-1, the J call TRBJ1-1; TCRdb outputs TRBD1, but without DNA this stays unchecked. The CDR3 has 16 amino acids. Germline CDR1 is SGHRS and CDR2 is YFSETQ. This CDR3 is CASSLGDRGLDTEAFF.

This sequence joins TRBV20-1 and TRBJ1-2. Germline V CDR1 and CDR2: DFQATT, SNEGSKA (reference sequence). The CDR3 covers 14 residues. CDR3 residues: CSAREPRSHYGYTF.

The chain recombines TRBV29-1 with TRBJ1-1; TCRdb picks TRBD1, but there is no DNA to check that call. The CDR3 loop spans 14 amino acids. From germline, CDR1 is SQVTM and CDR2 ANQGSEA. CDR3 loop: CSAPAGVRGTEAFF.

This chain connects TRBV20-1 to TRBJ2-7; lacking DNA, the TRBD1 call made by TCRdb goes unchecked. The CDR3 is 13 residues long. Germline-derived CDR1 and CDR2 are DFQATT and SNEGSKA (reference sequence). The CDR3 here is CSARQGVGYEQYF.

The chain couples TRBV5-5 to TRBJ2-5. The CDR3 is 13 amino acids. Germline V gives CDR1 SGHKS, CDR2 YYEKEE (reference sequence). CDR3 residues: CASSLDIPETQYF.

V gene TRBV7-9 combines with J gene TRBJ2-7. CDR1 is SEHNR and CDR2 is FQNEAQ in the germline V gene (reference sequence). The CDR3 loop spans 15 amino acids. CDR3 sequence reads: CASSLGVGTTYEQYF.

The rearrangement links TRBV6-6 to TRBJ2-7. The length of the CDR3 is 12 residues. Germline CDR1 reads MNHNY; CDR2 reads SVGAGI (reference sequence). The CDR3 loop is CASSYLPYEQYF.

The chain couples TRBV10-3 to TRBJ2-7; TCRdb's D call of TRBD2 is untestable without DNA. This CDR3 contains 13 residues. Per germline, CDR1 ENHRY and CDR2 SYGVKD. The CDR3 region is CATEDRTYYEQYF.

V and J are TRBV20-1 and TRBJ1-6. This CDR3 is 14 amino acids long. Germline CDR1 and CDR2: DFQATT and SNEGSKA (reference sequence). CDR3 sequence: CSARGDGNNSPLHF.

The CDR3 sequence: CASSPGSSYSYNEQFF. The rearrangement links TRBV7-2 to TRBJ2-1. Germline V lookup: CDR1 SGHTA, CDR2 FQGNSA. The CDR3 totals 16 residues. Supplemented by reference TRBV7-2 and TRBJ2-1, the full variable domain reads GAGVSQSPSNKVTEKGKDVELRCDPISGHTALYWYRQSLGQGLEFLIYFQGNSAPDKSGLPSDRFSAERTGGSVSTLTIQRTQQEDSAVYLCASSPGSSYSYNEQFFGPGTRLTVL.

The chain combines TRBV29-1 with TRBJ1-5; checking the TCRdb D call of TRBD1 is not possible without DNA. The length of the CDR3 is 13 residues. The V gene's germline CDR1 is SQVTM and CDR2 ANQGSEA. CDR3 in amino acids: CSGGSGLNQPQHF.

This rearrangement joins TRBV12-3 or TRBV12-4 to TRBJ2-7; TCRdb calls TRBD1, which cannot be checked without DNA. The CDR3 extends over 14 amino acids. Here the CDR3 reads CASSRAGGLGEQYF.

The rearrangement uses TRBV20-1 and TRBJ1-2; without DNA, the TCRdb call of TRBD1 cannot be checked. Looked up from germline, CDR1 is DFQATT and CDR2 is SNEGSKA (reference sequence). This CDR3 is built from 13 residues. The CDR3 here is CSARVAGDYGYTF.

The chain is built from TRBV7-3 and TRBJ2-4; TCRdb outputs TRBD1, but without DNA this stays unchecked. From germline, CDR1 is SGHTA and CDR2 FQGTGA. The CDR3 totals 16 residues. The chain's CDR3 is CASSLGPGGAGNIQYF.

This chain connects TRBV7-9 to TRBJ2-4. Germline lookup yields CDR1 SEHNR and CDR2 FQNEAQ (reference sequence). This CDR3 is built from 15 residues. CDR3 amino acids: CASSLALGVANIQYF.

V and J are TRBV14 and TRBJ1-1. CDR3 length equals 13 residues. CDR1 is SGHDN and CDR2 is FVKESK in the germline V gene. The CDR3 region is CASSRSLGSEAFF.

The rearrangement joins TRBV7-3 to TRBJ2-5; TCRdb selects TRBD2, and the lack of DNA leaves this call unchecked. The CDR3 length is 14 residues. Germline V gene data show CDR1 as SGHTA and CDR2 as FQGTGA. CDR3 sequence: CASSLRGNQETQYF.

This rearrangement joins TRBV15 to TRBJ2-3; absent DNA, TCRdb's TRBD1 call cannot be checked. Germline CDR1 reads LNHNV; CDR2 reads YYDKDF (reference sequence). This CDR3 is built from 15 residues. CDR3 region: CATSTGGESTDTQYF.

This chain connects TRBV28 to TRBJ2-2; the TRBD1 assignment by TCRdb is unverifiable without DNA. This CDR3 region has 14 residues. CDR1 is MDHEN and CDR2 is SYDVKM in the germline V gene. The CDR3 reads CASVPGGGTGELFF. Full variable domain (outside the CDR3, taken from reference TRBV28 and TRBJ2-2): DVKVTQSSRYLVKRTGEKVFLECVQDMDHENMFWYRQDPGLGLRLIYFSYDVKMKEKGDIPEGYSVSREKKERFSLILESASTNQTSMYLCASVPGGGTGELFFGEGSRLTVL.

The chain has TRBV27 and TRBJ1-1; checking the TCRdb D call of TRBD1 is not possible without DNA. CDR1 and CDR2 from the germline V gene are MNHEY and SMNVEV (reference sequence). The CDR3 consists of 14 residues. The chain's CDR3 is CASRSLTGSTEAFF.

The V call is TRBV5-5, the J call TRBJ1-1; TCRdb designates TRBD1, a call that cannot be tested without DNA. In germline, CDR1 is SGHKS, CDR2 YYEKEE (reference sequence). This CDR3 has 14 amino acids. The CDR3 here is CASSLGQSYTEAFF.

CDR3 amino acids: CASSTRTDGLLGYTF. The chain employs TRBV27 and TRBJ1-2; absent DNA, TCRdb's TRBD1 call cannot be checked. Germline CDR1 MNHEY, CDR2 SMNVEV (reference sequence). The CDR3 totals 15 residues.

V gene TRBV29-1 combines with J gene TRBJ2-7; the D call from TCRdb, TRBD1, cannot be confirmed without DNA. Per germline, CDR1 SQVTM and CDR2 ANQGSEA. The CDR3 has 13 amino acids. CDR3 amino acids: CSVEEAGSDEQYF.

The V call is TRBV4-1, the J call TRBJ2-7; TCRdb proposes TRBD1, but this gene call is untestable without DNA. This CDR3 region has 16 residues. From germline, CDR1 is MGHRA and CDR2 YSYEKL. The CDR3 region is CASSPGQFGGSYEQYF.